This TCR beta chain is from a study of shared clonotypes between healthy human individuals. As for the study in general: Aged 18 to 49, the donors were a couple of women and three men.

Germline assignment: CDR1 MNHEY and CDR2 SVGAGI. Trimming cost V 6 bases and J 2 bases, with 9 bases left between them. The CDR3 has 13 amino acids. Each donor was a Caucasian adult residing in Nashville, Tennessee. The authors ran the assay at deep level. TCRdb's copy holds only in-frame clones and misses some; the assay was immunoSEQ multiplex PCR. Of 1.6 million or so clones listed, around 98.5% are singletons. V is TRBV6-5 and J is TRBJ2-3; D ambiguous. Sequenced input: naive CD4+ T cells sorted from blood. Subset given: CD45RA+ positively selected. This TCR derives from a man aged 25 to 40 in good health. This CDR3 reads CASSQSHTDTQYF. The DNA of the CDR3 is TGTGCCAGCAGCCAGTCCCACACAGATACGCAGTATTTT.